A selection of T cell receptor beta chains follows, all from one sample in a study of tumor-infiltrating lymphocytes in primary liver carcinoma. MiXCR, applied by TCRdb to the multiplex PCR reads, yields one record per CDR3 protein. The data show 320,000 or so distinct CDR3 sequences, with approximately 60% seen just once and more than 8.5% held by the top ten. Sequencing was done on a sample of peripheral blood. All receptors derive from a man aged 35 to 55 with primary liver carcinoma and hepatitis B virus infection. Both conserved end residues are part of each CDR3. A D gene is named only where the DNA matches it firmly. Size values are once, few and many counts, or a class for expanded clones, and some rows have none.

V	J	size	D	DNA	CDR3
TRBV7-3	TRBJ1-2	.	.	TGTGCCAGCAGCCGTGACGGGGGATATGGCTACACCTTC	CASSRDGGYGYTF
TRBV29-1	TRBJ2-7	.	.	TGCATCGTTGAAGTTGGGCTTTACGTGCAGTACTTC	CIVEVGLYVQYF
TRBV5-4	TRBJ2-1	.	TRBD2	TGTGCCAGCGGCCCGGGACTAGCGGGAGCCCTACCCTATGAGCAGTTCTTC	CASGPGLAGALPYEQFF
TRBV28	TRBJ2-5	.	TRBD1	TGTGCCAGCAGTTCTCAGGGACAGGGCATAGAGACCCAGTACTTC	CASSSQGQGIETQYF
TRBV5-4	TRBJ2-2	few	.	TGTGCCAGCAGCGTGATGGGTAACACCGGGGAGCTGTTTTTT	CASSVMGNTGELFF
TRBV30	TRBJ2-7	.	TRBD2	TGTGCCCGGAGTGGGACTAGCGGACTCTACGAGCAGTACTTC	CARSGTSGLYEQYF
TRBV11-1	TRBJ1-2	once	.	TGTGCCAGCTGCTACAGTGGGAACTATGGCTACACCTTC	CASCYSGNYGYTF
TRBV10-3	TRBJ2-1	few	.	TGTGCCATCAGTGAGTCAGGCGACAGTACATCCTACAATGAGCAGTTCTTC	CAISESGDSTSYNEQFF
TRBV6-6	TRBJ2-1	once	.	TGTGCCAGTCGCTTCACGGGAGAAAACAATGAGCAGTTCTTC	CASRFTGENNEQFF
TRBV5-1	TRBJ1-6	few	.	TGCGCCAGCCCGACACCTTATAATTCACCCCTCCACTTT	CASPTPYNSPLHF
TRBV5-1	TRBJ1-4	.	.	TGCGCCAGCAGCTTGGGCCCTTCGGGTGAAAAAATGTTCTTT	CASSLGPSGEKMFF
TRBV12-3/TRBV12-4	TRBJ2-7	.	.	TGTGCCAGCAGTTTCGTGACCCGGGGAGGGCAGTACTTC	CASSFVTRGGQYF
TRBV29-1	TRBJ1-5	few	.	TGCAGCGTTGTAGCGGGTCAGCCCCAGCATTTT	CSVVAGQPQHF
TRBV6-5	TRBJ2-6	.	TRBD1	TGTACCAACAGTTACTGGGACAGGGCGCCTGGGGCCAACGTCCTGACTTTC	CTNSYWDRAPGANVLTF
TRBV12-3/TRBV12-4	TRBJ1-6	.	TRBD1	TGTGCCAGCAGTTTTTCGGACAGGGGTTCACCCCTCCACTTT	CASSFSDRGSPLHF
TRBV19	TRBJ1-1	.	.	TGTTCCAGTAGTATAGGGGCACGAGCATGGAAGGGCTCCATTGAAGCTTTCTTT	CSSSIGARAWKGSIEAFF
TRBV6-2/TRBV6-3	TRBJ2-2	.	.	TGTGCCAGCAGGCGTAACACCGGTGAGCTGTTTTTT	CASRRNTGELFF
TRBV4-1	TRBJ2-1	.	TRBD2	TGCGCCAGCAGCCGATGGGGACTAGCGGGGGAGTCCTACAATGAGCAGTTCTTC	CASSRWGLAGESYNEQFF
TRBV6-2/TRBV6-3	TRBJ2-5	.	.	TGTACCAGCAGTTACGGTAGAAAAGAGATCCAGTACTTC	CTSSYGRKEIQYF
TRBV6-1	TRBJ1-2	.	.	TGTACCAGCAGTCGACCCCGGCAGGGATCCTATGGCTACACCTTC	CTSSRPRQGSYGYTF
TRBV12-3/TRBV12-4	TRBJ2-1	few	.	TGTGCCAGCAGTTTAGGAGGACTCAATGAGCAGTTCTTC	CASSLGGLNEQFF
TRBV5-1	TRBJ2-7	few	.	TGCGCCAGCCGCGGACCCGGAGACGAGCAGTACTTC	CASRGPGDEQYF
TRBV28	TRBJ1-1	few	TRBD1	TGTGCCAGCGAAAAAGCAAGGAGGGGGCGCATGTCGGACACTGAAGCTTTCTTT	CASEKARRGRMSDTEAFF
TRBV6-1	TRBJ2-7	once	.	TGTGCCAGCAGTGAAATTCTCGAGCAGTACTTC	CASSEILEQYF
TRBV6-1	TRBJ1-3	many	.	TGTGCCAGCAGTCTACAGGGAGACGGAAACACCATATATTTT	CASSLQGDGNTIYF
TRBV29-1	TRBJ2-1	many	TRBD1	TGCAGCTTGGGGCACCGGGACAGGGGGCGAAATGAGCAGTTCTTC	CSLGHRDRGRNEQFF
TRBV6-1	TRBJ2-5	.	.	TGTGCCAGCGGAGGACCTGGAGGAGAGACCCAGTACTTC	CASGGPGGETQYF
TRBV29-1	TRBJ2-1	many	.	TGCAGCGTGACAGATCCGGGCAATGAGCAGTTCTTC	CSVTDPGNEQFF
TRBV12-3/TRBV12-4	TRBJ2-3	few	.	TGTGCCAGCAGTCGAACGACAGCAACAGATACGCAGTATTTT	CASSRTTATDTQYF
TRBV27	TRBJ1-1	.	.	TGTGTCAGCAGTTCCCAGGCCCGGACTGAAGCTTTCTTT	CVSSSQARTEAFF
TRBV11-3	TRBJ2-1	once	.	TGTGCCAGCAGCTTAGGTGGGAGTTTTGAGCAGTTATTC	CASSLGGSFEQLF
TRBV10-3	TRBJ2-3	once	TRBD1	TGTGCCATCAGCCGGGACAGTGGGCTGGAACAGCCCCAGTATTTT	CAISRDSGLEQPQYF
TRBV2	TRBJ2-2	few	TRBD1	TGTGCCAGCGGAGACAGGGGGACCGGGGAGCTGTTTTTT	CASGDRGTGELFF
TRBV5-1	TRBJ2-2	.	.	TGCGCCAGCAGTCGTGACCGCCCGAACATCGGGGAGCTGTTTTTT	CASSRDRPNIGELFF
TRBV4-3	TRBJ2-3	many	.	TGCGCCAGCAGCCAAGATGAAGGGGCAGATACGCAGTATTTT	CASSQDEGADTQYF
TRBV29-1	TRBJ2-7	.	TRBD1	TGCAGCGGACGGACAGGGATGGGGAAGCAGTACTTC	CSGRTGMGKQYF
TRBV7-9	TRBJ2-2	.	.	TGTGCCAGCAGCTTAAGCACAGTCAACACCGGGGAGCTGTTTTTT	CASSLSTVNTGELFF
TRBV2	TRBJ2-7	.	.	TGTGCCAGCTGTGGGTCCTACGAGCAGTACTTC	CASCGSYEQYF
TRBV5-5	TRBJ2-7	.	.	TGTGCCAGCAGCTTGGACTCGACAAACGACGAGCAGTACTTC	CASSLDSTNDEQYF
TRBV4-3	TRBJ2-5	few	.	TGCGCCAGCAGCCAGGGCGGGGTAGACCAAGAGACCCAGTACTTC	CASSQGGVDQETQYF
TRBV5-8	TRBJ2-7	.	.	TGTGCCAGCAGCTCGAGAGTCTCCTACGAGCGGTACTTC	CASSSRVSYERYF
TRBV29-1	TRBJ1-1	.	.	TGCAGCGTTGAACGACCGGTAGAAGCTTTATTT	CSVERPVEALF
TRBV28	TRBJ2-2	.	.	TGTGCCAGCTGGGGCGGAAATCCCACCGGGGAGCTGTTTTTT	CASWGGNPTGELFF
TRBV6-6	TRBJ2-1	many	TRBD2	TGTGCCAGCAGTTACGGACTAGCGGTTTACAATGAGCAGTTCTTC	CASSYGLAVYNEQFF
TRBV5-1	TRBJ2-1	.	TRBD1	TGCGCCAGCACCCCGAGGGGGACAGGGGGCTTGGAGCAGTTCTTC	CASTPRGTGGLEQFF
TRBV11-2	TRBJ2-1	many	TRBD2	TGTGCCAGCAGCTTAGATCTCCTAGCGGCCCGTATTAGTGAGCAGTTCTTC	CASSLDLLAARISEQFF